The source of this T cell receptor beta chain is a study of T cells in Graves' hyperthyroidism and ophthalmopathy. About the research overall: At initial diagnosis, before any treatment had begun, peripheral blood was obtained.

RNA transcripts served as the template for amplifying TCR beta CDR3 regions. The HTBI primer set served for first-round RT-PCR of the TCR CDR3. In TCRdb, the multiplex PCR reads were re-called with MiXCR into one record per CDR3 protein. Of a few hundred thousand distinct CDR3 sequences listed, roughly an eighth are singletons. Points on this clonotype: One junction end disagrees with the germline gene, perhaps due to a read error.

The CDR3 is 16 amino acids. CDR1 and CDR2 from the germline V gene are SGHAT and FQNNGV. This sequence was found in a woman aged 18-29 years with Graves' hyperthyroidism. Sequenced input: blood. The V and J genes are TRBV11-2 and TRBJ2-3; 7 nucleotides align to TRBD2. The DNA for the CDR3 is TGTGCCACCACCCCTTGGGGGGGAGGAGGCACAGATACGCAGTCTTTT. Residues: CATTPWGGGGTDTQSF.